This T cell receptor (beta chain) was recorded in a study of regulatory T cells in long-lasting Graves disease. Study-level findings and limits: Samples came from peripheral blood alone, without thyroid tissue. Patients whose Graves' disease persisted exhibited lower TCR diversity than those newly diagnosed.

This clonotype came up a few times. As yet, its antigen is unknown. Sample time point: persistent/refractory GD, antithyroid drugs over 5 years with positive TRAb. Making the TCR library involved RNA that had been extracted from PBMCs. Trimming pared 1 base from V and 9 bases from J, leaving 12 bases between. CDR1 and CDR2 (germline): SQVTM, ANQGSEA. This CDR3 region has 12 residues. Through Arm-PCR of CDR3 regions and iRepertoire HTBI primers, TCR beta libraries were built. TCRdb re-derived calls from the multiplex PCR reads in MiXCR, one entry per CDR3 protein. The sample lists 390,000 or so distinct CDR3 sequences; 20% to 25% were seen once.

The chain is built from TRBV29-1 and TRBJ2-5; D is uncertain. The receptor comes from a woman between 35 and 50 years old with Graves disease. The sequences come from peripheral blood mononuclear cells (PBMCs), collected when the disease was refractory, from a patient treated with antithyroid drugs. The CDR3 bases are TGCAGCGTTGAAGGGACGGCGAATCCCCAGTACTTC. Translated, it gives CSVEGTANPQYF.